The 19 T cell receptor beta chains reported below all come from one sample, sequenced in a study of T-cell reconstitution after alpha-beta-depleted transplantation in children. It was with unique molecular identifiers that the TCRbeta library was prepared. MiXCR, applied by TCRdb to the PCR reads, yields one record per CDR3 protein. The sample has around 200,000 distinct CDR3 sequences, about 8.7% seen once. This sample comprised PBMCs, mostly from graft donor cells, obtained 360 days after TCRalphabeta/CD19-depleted stem cell transplant. These receptors came from a male patient between 2 and 10 years old who had a stem cell transplant for acute myeloid leukemia, so the T cells may come from the graft donor.

This clonotype was seen a handful of times. The rearrangement links TRBV18 to TRBJ2-1, with D perhaps matching TRBD1 or TRBD2 (5 bases each). The V end lost 2 bases, the J end lost 10 bases, and 9 bases lay between the germline ends. CDR1 KGHSH and CDR2 LQKENI come from the germline V gene. This CDR3 region has 12 residues. The CDR3 DNA reads as TGTGCCAGCTCACCAGTGGGGGAAGAGCAGTTCTTC. The encoded protein is CASSPVGEEQFF.

This clonotype has a handful of counts. The CDR3 here is CTLVRGPYNEQFF. Here the CDR3 DNA reads TGCACCCTCGTCCGCGGTCCCTACAATGAGCAGTTCTTC. The chain carries TRBV20-1 and TRBJ2-1; D not certain. This CDR3 has 13 residues. Germline loops: CDR1 DFQATT, CDR2 SNEGSKA (reference sequence).

This clonotype was counted many times. The chain is built from TRBV24-1 and TRBJ2-3; 8 bases are a match to TRBD1. Trimming at V came to 2 bases and at J to 5 bases, leaving 8 bases not matched to a gene. Per the germline V gene, CDR1 is KGHDR and CDR2 is SFDVKD. This CDR3 contains 16 residues. The CDR3 here is CATSDSSGQGIDTQYF. The CDR3 region has the DNA TGTGCCACCAGTGATTCCTCCGGACAGGGAATAGATACGCAGTATTTT.

The chain combines TRBV4-2 with TRBJ1-3, with 9 bases lining up with TRBD1. CDR1 and CDR2 (germline): LGHNA, YNFKEQ. This CDR3 comprises 18 residues. The trim removed 0 bases at V and 0 bases at J, leaving 6 bases unmatched. The CDR3 protein is CASSQELDRGFSGNTIYF. CDR3 sequence (DNA): TGTGCCAGCAGCCAAGAGCTGGACAGGGGATTCTCTGGAAACACCATATATTTT.

This chain links TRBV4-1 with TRBJ1-4, with D possibly matching TRBD1 (5 bases). Trimming took off 4 bases at V and 8 bases at J, with 17 bases between the two ends. Looked up from germline, CDR1 is MGHRA and CDR2 is YSYEKL. This CDR3 is 15 amino acids long. The CDR3 nucleotides are TGCGCCAGCAGCCCTTCCCGGGACCAAGGGGAAAAACTGTTTTTT. This encodes CASSPSRDQGEKLFF.

V is TRBV11-2 and J is TRBJ2-4; D gene unclear. The CDR3 contains 13 residues. The germline gives CDR1 SGHAT, CDR2 FQNNGV. The V gene lost 6 bases and the J gene lost 8 bases, with 14 bases spanning the gap. DNA for the CDR3: TGTGCCAGCAGGGGTAACGGGTATTACATTCAGTACTTC. This sequence encodes CASRGNGYYIQYF.

This clonotype was seen ten or more times. The rearrangement joins TRBV6-4 to TRBJ2-1, with 12 bases that match TRBD2. Germline V gene sequence: CDR1 MRHNA, CDR2 SNTAGT. This CDR3 spans 17 amino acids. V lost 2 bases, J lost 10 bases, and 12 bases stayed unmatched. CDR3 in amino acids: CASSDPPSGGALIEQFF. DNA of the CDR3: TGTGCCAGCAGTGACCCTCCTAGCGGGGGGGCTTTAATCGAGCAGTTCTTC.

The J gene is TRBJ1-2, the V gene TRBV12-3 or TRBV12-4, with D tentatively TRBD1 (5 bases). With 2 bases removed from V and 8 bases from J, the gap between germline ends came to 9 bases. The CDR3 spans 12 residues. Here the CDR3 reads CASSLQGTGYTF. CDR3 DNA: TGTGCCAGCAGTTTACAGGGAACCGGCTACACCTTC.

There are many counts of this clonotype. This chain connects TRBV29-1 to TRBJ2-1; D is possibly TRBD1 or TRBD2 (5 bases each). Trimming removed 4 bases from V and 3 bases from J, with 13 bases in between. The germline V gene encodes CDR1 SQVTM and CDR2 ANQGSEA. The CDR3 sequence is 14 residues long. CDR3 region: CSVGDGADYNEQFF. CDR3 DNA sequence: TGCAGCGTTGGCGACGGGGCGGACTACAATGAGCAGTTCTTC.

This clonotype was counted ten times or more. The V call is TRBV29-1, the J call TRBJ2-3; 10 bases are a match to TRBD2. Per the germline V gene, CDR1 is SQVTM and CDR2 is ANQGSEA. CDR3 size: 14 residues. The trim removed 6 bases at V and 5 bases at J, leaving 8 bases unmatched. This chain's CDR3 is CSVPQREGRDTQYF. CDR3 bases: TGCAGCGTGCCACAGCGGGAGGGCCGAGATACGCAGTATTTT.

This clonotype showed up just a few times. J is TRBJ2-2 and V is TRBV20-1; TRBD1 aligns across 9 bases. Germline V gives CDR1 DFQATT, CDR2 SNEGSKA (reference sequence). J gave up 7 bases and V 1 base, and 10 bases lay outside the gene matches. The CDR3 spans 16 residues. The CDR3 DNA is TGCAGTGCTAGAGCACGGGGACAGGGCCTTCTCGGGGAGCTGTTTTTT. Its translation: CSARARGQGLLGELFF.

This clonotype has at least ten counts. The J gene is TRBJ2-7, the V gene TRBV10-2, with TRBD1 matching over 11 bases. This CDR3 region has 15 residues. J gave up 4 bases and V 6 bases, and 8 bases lay outside the gene matches. The germline gives CDR1 WSHSY, CDR2 SAAADI. The CDR3 sequence: CASRTGTGGSYEQYV. As DNA, the CDR3 is TGCGCCAGCAGAACCGGGACAGGGGGTTCGTACGAGCAGTACGTC.

This clonotype came up a few times. The chain couples TRBV20-1 to TRBJ1-1; a weak D match, TRBD1 (6 bases). The V gene lost 0 bases and the J gene lost 5 bases, with 13 bases spanning the gap. Germline V CDR1 and CDR2: DFQATT, SNEGSKA (reference sequence). The CDR3 covers 14 residues. The chain's CDR3 is CSARDGGRITEAFF. The CDR3 nucleotides are TGCAGTGCTAGAGATGGGGGGCGGATTACTGAAGCTTTCTTT.

The gene calls are TRBV20-1 and TRBJ2-5, with 7 bases matching TRBD2. The CDR3 spans 16 residues. CDR1 and CDR2 (germline): DFQATT, SNEGSKA (reference sequence). V shed 5 bases, J shed 4 bases, and the junction held 16 bases outside the gene matches. This CDR3 is CSAPKRGSVRRETQYF. In nucleotides, the CDR3 is TGCAGTGCTCCGAAGCGCGGGAGTGTAAGGCGAGAGACCCAGTACTTC.

The chain carries TRBV7-9 and TRBJ2-5, with D maybe TRBD2 (6 bases). CDR3 length equals 15 residues. Germline-derived CDR1 and CDR2 are SEHNR and FQNEAQ (reference sequence). The V gene lost 3 bases and the J gene lost 2 bases, with 13 bases spanning the gap. The CDR3 spells CASSLGGTVQETQYF. DNA for the CDR3: TGTGCCAGCAGCTTGGGCGGGACGGTTCAAGAGACCCAGTACTTC.

The chain is built from TRBV3-1 and TRBJ1-5; the D is unclear. The CDR3 spans 14 residues. In germline, CDR1 is LGHDT, CDR2 YNNKEL (reference sequence). Trimming took 0 bases from V and 4 from J, leaving 7 bases between them. CDR3 sequence: CASSQESYNQPQHF. The CDR3 DNA reads TGTGCCAGCAGCCAAGAGTCCTATAATCAGCCCCAGCATTTT.

This clonotype was recorded many times. The chain uses TRBV20-1 and TRBJ2-1, with TRBD2 as a possible D gene (5 bases). Trimming removed 5 bases at V and 8 bases at J, with 10 bases between. Germline CDR1 reads DFQATT; CDR2 reads SNEGSKA (reference sequence). This CDR3 is built from 11 residues. The DNA for the CDR3 is TGCAGTGCTGAGACGAGGGATGAGCAGTTCTTC. Translation gives CSAETRDEQFF.

The chain uses TRBV12-3 or TRBV12-4 and TRBJ2-1, with D possibly matching TRBD2 (5 bases). Trimming removed 2 bases at V and 4 bases at J, with 12 bases between. The CDR3 runs 15 residues. CDR3 region: CASSLQLGGYNEQFF. As DNA, the CDR3 is TGTGCCAGCAGTTTACAACTAGGCGGGTACAATGAGCAGTTCTTC.

This clonotype has a handful of counts. The chain recombines TRBV20-1 with TRBJ1-2, with TRBD1 identical over 7 bases. The germline CDR1 and CDR2 sequences are DFQATT and SNEGSKA (reference sequence). The J segment lost 7 bases and the V segment lost 0 bases, leaving 8 bases of the junction unmatched. The CDR3 is 14 amino acids. For the CDR3, the DNA is TGCAGTGCTAGAGATCCCAACAGGGGAGTTGGCTACACCTTC. Protein: CSARDPNRGVGYTF.